This TCR beta chain was observed in a study of graft-versus-host responses after intestinal transplantation. Repertoires were generated with immunoSEQ multiplex PCR, while TCRdb's copy carries only in-frame clones and drops some. The repertoire includes roughly 53,000 clones, about 90% of them detected once, and around 5.1% sits in the top ten. The CDR3 length is 15 residues. J was trimmed by 6 bases and V by 2 bases; bases with no gene match: 6. Germline V CDR1 and CDR2: MNHNS, SASEGT. This sequence was found in a human patient who received an intestinal transplant, so some T cells may come from the graft donor. The rearrangement links TRBV6-1 to TRBJ2-3; 9 nucleotides line up with TRBD2. The source was PBMCs, collected 650 to 680 days after intestinal transplant. The CDR3: CASSEWTAGGDTQYF. The CDR3 coding sequence is TGTGCCAGCAGTGAATGGACGGCGGGGGGGGATACGCAGTATTTT.